A selection of T cell receptor beta chains follows, all from one sample in a study of cytomegalovirus exposure and HLA in healthy donors. Measured with immunoSEQ multiplex PCR; TCRdb has only the in-frame clones, and not every one. Of about 230,000 clones in the sample, about 80% were seen once. The sequencing sample was made of PBMCs. The receptors shown here come from a woman in her sixties in good health and CMV-seropositive. Both conserved end residues are part of each CDR3. The D gene is left open where the match is weak. Not all rows give a size; the values are once, few, many and, for expanded clones, a class.

d_call j_call clone_size v_call cdr3_nt cdr3_aa
- TRBJ1-1 - TRBV6-6 TGTGCCAGCAGTCGTCAGGGAGGGAACACTGAAGCTTTCTTT CASSRQGGNTEAFF
TRBD1 TRBJ2-2 once TRBV5-1 TGCGCCAGCAGGGGACAGGGGGCGACCGGGGAGCTGTTTTTT CASRGQGATGELFF
- TRBJ2-7 many TRBV11-2 TGTGCCAGCAGCTTACAGCGACAGAGCAACGAGCAGTACTTC CASSLQRQSNEQYF
TRBD2 TRBJ2-5 once TRBV7-2 TGTGCCAGCAGCCTAGAGGCGGGGGGCAAGGAGACCCAGTACTTC CASSLEAGGKETQYF
TRBD2 TRBJ2-2 - TRBV9 TGTGCCAGCAGGGCCCCAGGGACTAGCGCCGAGGGCGGGGAGCTGTTTTTT CASRAPGTSAEGGELFF
TRBD2 TRBJ2-7 - TRBV4-3 TGCGCCAGCAGCCAAGTAACTAGCGGGGACTCCTACGAGCAGTACTTC CASSQVTSGDSYEQYF
- TRBJ1-1 - TRBV10-3 TGTGCCATCAGTGAGGGACATTTTAGTGTGAACACTGAAGCTTTCTTT CAISEGHFSVNTEAFF
TRBD2 TRBJ2-5 - TRBV5-4 TGTGCCAGCAGCTCGGTAATCCGACTAGCGGGGACATATCGCGAGACCCAGTACTTC CASSSVIRLAGTYRETQYF
TRBD1 TRBJ1-1 - TRBV18 TGTGCCAGCTCACCGCCTAACAGGGGTGACACTGAAGCTTTCTTT CASSPPNRGDTEAFF
- TRBJ2-7 - TRBV11-2 TGTGCCAGCAGTCTCGACAGATCCATAGAGCAGTACTTC CASSLDRSIEQYF
- TRBJ1-2 - TRBV19 TGTGCCAGTAGTATTGGGGCCAATAACTATGGCTACACCTTC CASSIGANNYGYTF
- TRBJ2-7 - TRBV6-6 TGTGCCAGCAGTTACAAGCCGGGTGAGCAGTACTTC CASSYKPGEQYF
- TRBJ1-3 few TRBV7-3 TGTGCCAGCAGCTTAGACAGAAAGGGAAGTAACGACCGGGGAAACACCATATATTTT CASSLDRKGSNDRGNTIYF
- TRBJ1-1 - TRBV28 TGTGCCAGCAGCCTTCGACAGGATTGGGCTTTCTTT CASSLRQDWAFF
- TRBJ2-2 - TRBV18 TGTGCCAGCTCACGAAACGATAGAAGATTCGGGGAGCTGTTTTTT CASSRNDRRFGELFF
- TRBJ2-7 - TRBV7-6 TGTGCCAGCAGCTTTTACAGGGACGAGCAGTACTTC CASSFYRDEQYF
- TRBJ2-7 - TRBV5-1 TGCGCCAGCAGGGAGACTAGTCGCGAGCAGTACTTC CASRETSREQYF
TRBD1 TRBJ2-7 - TRBV14 TGTGCCAGCAGCCAACAAACAGGGGGAGGCGAGCAGTACTTC CASSQQTGGGEQYF
- TRBJ2-3 - TRBV5-1 TGCGCCAGCAGTACTGGACAGACTAGCACAGATACGCAGTATTTT CASSTGQTSTDTQYF
TRBD1 TRBJ2-7 - TRBV6-4 TGTGCCAGCAAGAGGGGACAGACAACCTACGAGCAGTACTTC CASKRGQTTYEQYF
TRBD2 TRBJ2-5 - TRBV6-1 TGTGCCAGCAGTGATGGGACTACGGAGACCCAGTACTTC CASSDGTTETQYF
TRBD1 TRBJ2-2 - TRBV11-3 TGTGCCAGCAGTTCCACCGGGACAGACCGGTCCGGGGAGCTGTTTTTT CASSSTGTDRSGELFF